This T cell receptor beta chain was identified during a study of cytomegalovirus exposure and HLA in healthy donors. Study outcomes and limitations: Several V segments, TRBV6-2 and TRBV6-3 among them, could not be told apart and were dropped. There were some public TCRs occurring in many donors, but most TCR sequences were rare.

Primers included in the PCR were 60 Vbeta and 13 Jbeta primers. Clones were read by immunoSEQ multiplex PCR, and TCRdb kept only the in-frame ones, dropping some. The sample includes about 130,000 clones, about 82% of them seen just once. Of note for this clone: Its target is not known. A read error may account for a junction end that differs from germline.

Germline V lookup: CDR1 MNHNS, CDR2 SASEGT. The CDR3 length is 14 residues. The donors (healthy individuals) were bone marrow donors. The sequence derives from a man between 25 and 39 years old in good health and CMV-seronegative. Material: PBMCs. This chain connects TRBV6-1 to TRBJ2-7; TRBD1 is a possible D gene (5 bases). The CDR3: CAGSEGNRLDEQYF. CDR3 in DNA: TGTGCCGGCAGTGAAGGTAACAGGCTGGACGAGCAGTACTTC.